The 18 T cell receptor beta chains listed next were all sequenced from one sample in a study of T cells after yellow fever vaccination. Each CDR3 protein is one row after TCRdb ran MiXCR on the 5' RACE reads. The table has about 210,000 distinct CDR3 sequences, more than 3% seen once. The sequences come from CD4+ T cells sorted from PBMCs, collected 10 days after the yellow fever booster vaccination. These receptors originate from a young man who received the YFV17D yellow fever vaccine.

This clonotype showed up just a few times. This chain uses TRBV5-4 with TRBJ2-7; D might be TRBD1 or TRBD2, each matching 5 bases. In germline, CDR1 is SGHNT, CDR2 YYREEE (reference sequence). The V end lost 2 bases, the J end lost 3 bases, and 21 bases lay between the germline ends. CDR3 length equals 17 residues. Written as DNA, the CDR3 is TGTGCCAGCAGCTTTTACACGGCTAGGGACGGCCTCTACGAGCAGTACTTC. This sequence encodes CASSFYTARDGLYEQYF.

This rearrangement joins TRBV9 to TRBJ2-1, with D unclear. Trimming stripped 1 base from V and 3 bases from J, with 8 bases between. Germline CDR1 and CDR2: SGDLS and YYNGEE. The CDR3 is made up of 14 amino acids. The CDR3 region is CASSVLSGYNEQFF. CDR3 sequence (DNA): TGTGCCAGCAGCGTATTGTCCGGCTACAATGAGCAGTTCTTC.

Only a few counts were recorded for this clonotype. The J gene is TRBJ2-3, the V gene TRBV11-2; D is ambiguous. This CDR3 has 13 residues. Trimming removed 0 bases at V and 5 bases at J, with 6 bases between. Germline V CDR1 and CDR2: SGHAT, FQNNGV. CDR3 amino acids: CASSLDLGDTQYF. The CDR3 coding sequence is TGTGCCAGCAGCTTAGATCTCGGAGATACGCAGTATTTT.

This clonotype was seen many times. The rearrangement links TRBV12-3 or TRBV12-4 to TRBJ2-5; D is perhaps TRBD1 or TRBD2 (7 bases each). V was clipped by 7 bases and J by 4 bases, with 13 bases between them. This CDR3 has 13 residues. CDR3 nucleotide sequence: TGTGCCAGCAAGCGGGACAGCTCAGAGACCCAGTACTTC. As protein: CASKRDSSETQYF.

The J gene is TRBJ2-3, the V gene TRBV12-3 or TRBV12-4; 9 bases agree with TRBD1. After removal of 5 bases from V and 2 bases from J, the junction contained 23 bases not matched to a gene. CDR3 size: 21 residues. The CDR3 region has the DNA TGTGCCAGCAGTAGATACCACAGGGGGCTCCCAACACAGGAAGCCACAGATACGCAGTATTTT. Translated: CASSRYHRGLPTQEATDTQYF.

This clonotype has ten or more counts. The CDR3 DNA is TGTGCCAGCAGCCAACTAGACGGTCAGGAGACCCAGTACTTC. It yields the protein CASSQLDGQETQYF. The J gene is TRBJ2-5, the V gene TRBV7-9, with D possibly TRBD2 on 5 matching bases. Trimming cost V 5 bases and J 5 bases, with 15 bases left between them. CDR3 size: 14 residues. Looked up from germline, CDR1 is SEHNR and CDR2 is FQNEAQ (reference sequence).

This clonotype was recorded at least ten times. The chain couples TRBV18 to TRBJ2-1; TRBD2 matches 8 bases. Losses at the gene ends were 1 base for V and 0 bases for J; bases not matched to a gene: 5. The V gene's germline CDR1 is KGHSH and CDR2 LQKENI. This CDR3 spans 17 amino acids. CDR3 sequence: CASSPRSGGPSYNEQFF. In nucleotides, the CDR3 is TGTGCCAGCTCACCACGGAGCGGGGGTCCCTCCTACAATGAGCAGTTCTTC.

This clonotype was counted many times. The gene calls are TRBV5-1 and TRBJ2-7; perhaps TRBD2 as D (5 bases). The CDR3 spans 14 residues. The germline V gene encodes CDR1 SGHRS and CDR2 YFSETQ. Trimming left V 4 bases short and J 3 bases short, with 14 bases between. The CDR3 DNA reads as TGCGCCAGCAGCCCCCCCGGACGGGACTACGAGCAGTACGTC. This codes for CASSPPGRDYEQYV.

The J gene is TRBJ2-7, the V gene TRBV25-1; D not resolved. The ends were cut back, 6 bases at V and 3 bases at J, with 6 bases in the middle. Germline CDR1 is MGHDK and CDR2 is SYGVNS. This CDR3 contains 11 residues. The CDR3 is CASRYIYEQYF. In DNA form, the CDR3 reads TGTGCCAGCAGATATATCTACGAGCAGTACTTC.

The chain is built from TRBV19 and TRBJ2-2; 11 bases line up with TRBD1. Germline V gene sequence: CDR1 LNHDA, CDR2 SQIVND (reference sequence). The CDR3 is 15 residues long. Trimming removed 6 bases from V and 6 bases from J; junction bases left unmatched: 6. CDR3 region: CASSLPGQGAGELFF. The CDR3, as DNA: TGTGCCAGTAGCCTACCGGGACAGGGGGCCGGGGAGCTGTTTTTT.

This clonotype was found many times. The rearrangement joins TRBV28 to TRBJ1-1; no firm D call. The ends were cut back, 5 bases at V and 1 base at J, with 11 bases in the middle. The CDR3 has 14 amino acids. CDR1 and CDR2 (germline): MDHEN, SYDVKM. This CDR3 reads CASSGSVGNTEAFF. CDR3 nucleotides: TGTGCCAGCAGTGGGTCAGTCGGGAACACTGAAGCTTTCTTT.

The CDR3 is CASSLPRAGAPDTQYF. DNA of the CDR3: TGCGCCAGCAGCTTGCCAAGGGCAGGTGCACCAGATACGCAGTATTTT. The chain links TRBV5-1 to TRBJ2-3; D not certain. The V gene's germline CDR1 is SGHRS and CDR2 YFSETQ. V was cut by 1 base and J by 4 bases, with 16 bases left in between. The CDR3 has 16 amino acids.

This clonotype was recorded a few times. This chain's CDR3 is CASRQRIGALQETQYF. CDR3 nucleotide sequence: TGCGCCAGCAGGCAACGAATCGGGGCGCTCCAGGAGACCCAGTACTTC. The J gene is TRBJ2-5, the V gene TRBV5-1, with D perhaps given as TRBD1 or TRBD2 (5 bases each). The germline gives CDR1 SGHRS, CDR2 YFSETQ. V was shortened by 5 bases and J by 5 bases, with 22 bases between the two germline ends. There are 16 residues in the CDR3.

This clonotype showed up many times. The J gene is TRBJ2-5, the V gene TRBV7-2; 9 positions match TRBD2. Germline V gives CDR1 SGHTA, CDR2 FQGNSA. J gave up 5 bases and V 1 base, and 8 bases lay outside the gene matches. This CDR3 has 16 residues. The CDR3 nucleotides read TGTGCCAGCAGCTTAGTGGCGGGGGGGCTAGGGGAGACCCAGTACTTC. Amino acids: CASSLVAGGLGETQYF. Looking up the rest from reference TRBV7-2 and TRBJ2-5 gives the full variable domain: GAGVSQSPSNKVTEKGKDVELRCDPISGHTALYWYRQSLGQGLEFLIYFQGNSAPDKSGLPSDRFSAERTGGSVSTLTIQRTQQEDSAVYLCASSLVAGGLGETQYFGPGTRLLVL.

This clonotype was seen a handful of times. This sequence joins TRBV5-4 and TRBJ2-7; no reliable D call. Germline-derived CDR1 and CDR2 are SGHNT and YYREEE (reference sequence). CDR3 length: 12 residues. V lost 4 bases to trimming and J lost 1 base, with 6 bases between them. The CDR3: CASSQGSYEQYF. For the CDR3, the DNA is TGTGCCAGCAGCCAAGGGTCCTACGAGCAGTACTTC.

The V gene is TRBV15, the J gene TRBJ2-7, with D hard to call. The length of the CDR3 is 15 residues. CDR1 is LNHNV, CDR2 YYDKDF, per germline (reference sequence). V was cut by 0 bases and J by 2 bases, with 11 bases left in between. Here the CDR3 reads CATSRDPHAAYEQYF. In DNA, the CDR3 is TGTGCCACCAGCAGAGATCCCCATGCTGCCTACGAGCAGTACTTC.

This clonotype showed up many times. The chain employs TRBV7-2 and TRBJ1-1; 9 bases match TRBD1. The CDR3 runs 14 residues. J was trimmed by 6 bases and V by 5 bases; bases with no gene match: 7. Germline V gene data show CDR1 as SGHTA and CDR2 as FQGNSA. CDR3 sequence: CASSPGQGWAEAFF. The DNA for the CDR3 is TGTGCCAGCAGCCCGGGACAGGGTTGGGCTGAAGCTTTCTTT.

This clonotype was recorded many times. The genes are TRBV5-1 and TRBJ1-4, with TRBD1 matching 8 bases. The junction had 5 bases not matched to a gene; V was cut back by 2 bases and J by 8 bases. The CDR3 loop spans 14 amino acids. Germline-derived CDR1 and CDR2 are SGHRS and YFSETQ. The CDR3 sequence: CASSFRGPEEKLFF. CDR3 sequence (DNA): TGCGCCAGCAGCTTCAGGGGGCCCGAGGAAAAACTGTTTTTT. The complete variable domain, with remaining parts taken from reference TRBV5-1 and TRBJ1-4, reads KAGVTQTPRYLIKTRGQQVTLSCSPISGHRSVSWYQQTPGQGLQFLFEYFSETQRNKGNFPGRFSGRQFSNSRSEMNVSTLELGDSALYLCASSFRGPEEKLFFGSGTQLSVL.